This TCR beta chain was recorded in a study of T cells expressing NK-cell markers. The overall study: CD3+CD56+NKG2C+, CD3+CD56+NKG2C- and CD3+CD56-NKG2C+ T cells, once sorted, supplied the TCR beta repertoires. Among the eight sequenced donors, seven tested HCMV-seropositive and one tested seronegative.

In germline, CDR1 is SGHKS, CDR2 YYEKEE (reference sequence). CDR3 length equals 13 residues. A note on this clonotype: Its cognate antigen is unknown.

Points from the study as a whole: As a fraction of CD8+ T cells, dominant NKG2C+ clonotypes reached roughly 1.0-7.0% in six donors.

TCR beta cDNA was made by 5'RACE template switching with UMIs. TCRdb reworked the 5' RACE reads into one entry per CDR3 protein, no DNA. The table for this sample gives some 150,000 distinct CDR3 sequences. The sequence came from a woman aged 50 to 65 in good health. This chain links TRBV5-5 with TRBJ1-1. The sample was blood T cells: a sorted CD56 or NKG2C T cell subset, CD4+ or CD8+ T cells, or bulk PBMC T cells (not recorded which). The CDR3 sequence is CASSRPGALEAFF. Full variable domain (outside the CDR3, taken from reference TRBV5-5 and TRBJ1-1): DAGVTQSPTHLIKTRGQQVTLRCSPISGHKSVSWYQQVLGQGPQFIFQYYEKEERGRGNFPDRFSARQFPNYSSELNVNALLLGDSALYLCASSRPGALEAFFGQGTRLTVV.